This note documents a single T cell receptor (beta chain) sequence. Its antigen is still unknown. Time point defined: patch test 1, 2 weeks after DPC sensitization. Treatment noted: therapeutic diphenylcyclopropenone sensitization with weekly scalp DPC. Alopecia patients deemed DPC-suitable, aged 18 to 70, excluding pregnancy. The source of the sample is a study of human T cells and chemical hapten exposure. The study's findings and limits: Against controls, expanded TCRs gave rise to significantly more large CDR3 similarity clusters. Having alopecia, the donors may differ immunologically from healthy people.

TCRdb redid the calling of the RACE reads with MiXCR, one entry per CDR3 protein. The repertoire holds more than 95,000 distinct CDR3 sequences, 9% to 13% seen once, with 1.4% in the top ten. There are 14 residues in the CDR3. In germline, CDR1 is MDHEN, CDR2 SYDVKM. The V gene lost 1 base and the J gene lost 4 bases, with 9 bases spanning the gap. Source: whole blood, taken in connection with sensitization to the hapten diphenylcyclopropenone (DPC). This TCR derives from a woman aged 45-60 years with alopecia areata. Some clones in this sample may be carry-over from other donors' samples. The chain uses TRBV28 and TRBJ2-3; D may be TRBD1 (5 bases). The CDR3, as DNA: TGTGCCAGCAGTTTATACCAGGGCCCAGATACGCAGTATTTT. It translates to CASSLYQGPDTQYF.